Listed below are T cell receptor beta chains from one sample, sequenced in a study of T cell responses to AZD1222 COVID-19 vaccine. Only in-frame clones appear in the TCRdb table, and some are missing; sequencing was by immunoSEQ multiplex PCR. The data contain 75,000 to 100,000 clones, about 88% of them seen just once; the ten biggest clones take up less than 3%. The material was peripheral blood, obtained on day 0 of AZD1222 vaccination. Receptors were obtained from an adult in good health. Each CDR3 is given with its conserved first and last residue. Fields, in order: CDR3 DNA, CDR3 protein, J gene, clone size, V gene, D gene. A D gene is named only where the DNA matches it firmly. Rows may omit the clone size; those that give it use once, few, many or a size class.

CDR3nt: TGTGCCAGCTCACCGACACAGAACACTGAAGCTTTCTTT
CDR3aa: CASSPTQNTEAFF
j_gene: TRBJ1-1
abundance: NA
v_gene: TRBV18
d_gene: NA

CDR3nt: TGTGCCAGTAGCCTGGGACAGACCCGCTATAGCAATCAGCCCCAGCATTTT
CDR3aa: CASSLGQTRYSNQPQHF
j_gene: TRBJ1-5
abundance: NA
v_gene: TRBV19
d_gene: TRBD1

CDR3nt: TGTGCCAGCTCACCAAACCCCCCTGGGACAGATACGCAGTATTTT
CDR3aa: CASSPNPPGTDTQYF
j_gene: TRBJ2-3
abundance: NA
v_gene: TRBV18
d_gene: NA

CDR3nt: TGTGCCAGCAGCCAATTTCCCTCAGAAAAACTGTTTTTT
CDR3aa: CASSQFPSEKLFF
j_gene: TRBJ1-4
abundance: once
v_gene: TRBV3-1/TRBV3-2
d_gene: NA

CDR3nt: TGTGCCAGCAGCCAGGGGGATCCACAAGGTGAGCAGTTCTTC
CDR3aa: CASSQGDPQGEQFF
j_gene: TRBJ2-1
abundance: NA
v_gene: TRBV4-2
d_gene: NA

CDR3nt: TGTGCCAGCAGTTTAGGGCTAGCGGGGAAGTATTTT
CDR3aa: CASSLGLAGKYF
j_gene: TRBJ2-3
abundance: NA
v_gene: TRBV28
d_gene: TRBD2

CDR3nt: TGTGCCAGCTCACCGAAGGGGAACGGCTACACCTTC
CDR3aa: CASSPKGNGYTF
j_gene: TRBJ1-2
abundance: NA
v_gene: TRBV18
d_gene: NA

CDR3nt: TGTGCCAGCAGCCTCCGGTATTCGCTCGAGCAGTACTTC
CDR3aa: CASSLRYSLEQYF
j_gene: TRBJ2-7
abundance: NA
v_gene: TRBV7-9
d_gene: NA

CDR3nt: TGCGCCAGCCCGAGCTCTGGAAACACCATATATTTT
CDR3aa: CASPSSGNTIYF
j_gene: TRBJ1-3
abundance: NA
v_gene: TRBV23-1
d_gene: NA

CDR3nt: TGTGCCAGCAGCGGCCGAGGCAGGGGAAGGTATGGCTACACCTTC
CDR3aa: CASSGRGRGRYGYTF
j_gene: TRBJ1-2
abundance: NA
v_gene: TRBV3-1/TRBV3-2
d_gene: NA

CDR3nt: TGTGCCAGCAGTTACGCGGGCACTGAAGCTTTCTTT
CDR3aa: CASSYAGTEAFF
j_gene: TRBJ1-1
abundance: few
v_gene: TRBV6-5
d_gene: NA

CDR3nt: TGTGCCAGCAGCTTAACTAGCGCCTACAATGAGCAGTTCTTC
CDR3aa: CASSLTSAYNEQFF
j_gene: TRBJ2-1
abundance: NA
v_gene: TRBV7-9
d_gene: TRBD2

CDR3nt: TGTGCCAGCTCACCAGGACAGGCTACTAACTATGGCTACACCTTC
CDR3aa: CASSPGQATNYGYTF
j_gene: TRBJ1-2
abundance: NA
v_gene: TRBV18
d_gene: TRBD1

CDR3nt: TGTGCCAGCAGCTTAGATTCTCCGGCAGGGTCGCAGTACTTC
CDR3aa: CASSLDSPAGSQYF
j_gene: TRBJ2-7
abundance: NA
v_gene: TRBV11-2
d_gene: NA

CDR3nt: TGTGCCAGCAGCTCCGGGACAGGGACCACTGAAGCTTTCTTT
CDR3aa: CASSSGTGTTEAFF
j_gene: TRBJ1-1
abundance: NA
v_gene: TRBV7-8
d_gene: TRBD1

CDR3nt: TGTGCCAGCAGTTCGTACGCGGCTAGCAATCAGCCCCAGCATTTT
CDR3aa: CASSSYAASNQPQHF
j_gene: TRBJ1-5
abundance: NA
v_gene: TRBV27
d_gene: NA

CDR3nt: TGTGCCTGGAGTGGGGGCGGGGCCCAGTACTTC
CDR3aa: CAWSGGGAQYF
j_gene: TRBJ2-5
abundance: once
v_gene: TRBV30
d_gene: NA

CDR3nt: TGTGCCAGCAGCCACAGAACTGACAGGGGAGGCACTGAAGCTTTCTTT
CDR3aa: CASSHRTDRGGTEAFF
j_gene: TRBJ1-1
abundance: NA
v_gene: TRBV3-1/TRBV3-2
d_gene: TRBD1

CDR3nt: TGTGCCAGCAGCATCTTCTACGAGCAGTACTTC
CDR3aa: CASSIFYEQYF
j_gene: TRBJ2-7
abundance: NA
v_gene: TRBV11-2
d_gene: NA

CDR3nt: TGTGCCAGCAGCGAAGACCGGAATCAGCCCCAGCATTTT
CDR3aa: CASSEDRNQPQHF
j_gene: TRBJ1-5
abundance: NA
v_gene: TRBV7-2
d_gene: NA

CDR3nt: TGCGCCAGCAGGTCCTCTGGAAACACCATATATTTT
CDR3aa: CASRSSGNTIYF
j_gene: TRBJ1-3
abundance: NA
v_gene: TRBV4-3
d_gene: NA

CDR3nt: TGTGCCAGCAGTTCGACGACAGGGGGCAACACCGGGGAGCTGTTTTTT
CDR3aa: CASSSTTGGNTGELFF
j_gene: TRBJ2-2
abundance: NA
v_gene: TRBV28
d_gene: TRBD1

CDR3nt: TGCGCCAGCAGCTTGGACGGGGGCGGGGATGAGCAGTTCTTC
CDR3aa: CASSLDGGGDEQFF
j_gene: TRBJ2-1
abundance: NA
v_gene: TRBV5-1
d_gene: NA

CDR3nt: TGCAGTGCTAGTTCAGGGGGGAATAGCAATCAGCCCCAGCATTTT
CDR3aa: CSASSGGNSNQPQHF
j_gene: TRBJ1-5
abundance: NA
v_gene: TRBV20-1
d_gene: TRBD1

CDR3nt: TGTGCCAGCAGTTACAGGGACTTCCAAGAGACCCAGTACTTC
CDR3aa: CASSYRDFQETQYF
j_gene: TRBJ2-5
abundance: NA
v_gene: TRBV6-2/TRBV6-3
d_gene: NA

CDR3nt: TGTGCCACCAGCAGAGACCCTAGCGGGGGGCCCGGGGAGCTGTTTTTT
CDR3aa: CATSRDPSGGPGELFF
j_gene: TRBJ2-2
abundance: NA
v_gene: TRBV15
d_gene: TRBD2

CDR3nt: TGTGCCAGCAGCTTAGGACAGCCGAGCACAGATACGCAGTATTTT
CDR3aa: CASSLGQPSTDTQYF
j_gene: TRBJ2-3
abundance: NA
v_gene: TRBV7-9
d_gene: NA

CDR3nt: TGTGCCAGCACCAACGGAAATTCACCCCTCCACTTT
CDR3aa: CASTNGNSPLHF
j_gene: TRBJ1-6
abundance: few
v_gene: TRBV9
d_gene: NA

CDR3nt: TGTGCCAGCAGCTTTTACGACACCCATGAGCAGTTCTTC
CDR3aa: CASSFYDTHEQFF
j_gene: TRBJ2-1
abundance: NA
v_gene: TRBV5-4
d_gene: NA

CDR3nt: TGTGCCAGCAGTCGACTGAACACTGAAGCTTTCTTT
CDR3aa: CASSRLNTEAFF
j_gene: TRBJ1-1
abundance: NA
v_gene: TRBV2
d_gene: NA

CDR3nt: TGTGCCAGCAGCCAACTCTCAGATTATGGCTACACCTTC
CDR3aa: CASSQLSDYGYTF
j_gene: TRBJ1-2
abundance: NA
v_gene: TRBV3-1/TRBV3-2
d_gene: NA

CDR3nt: TGTGCCAGCCGCACGGAACCCTACGAGCAGTATTTC
CDR3aa: CASRTEPYEQYF
j_gene: TRBJ2-7
abundance: NA
v_gene: TRBV28
d_gene: NA

CDR3nt: TGTGCCAGCAGCCGGGACAGGAGCTATGGCTACACCTTC
CDR3aa: CASSRDRSYGYTF
j_gene: TRBJ1-2
abundance: NA
v_gene: TRBV13
d_gene: TRBD1

CDR3nt: TGTGCCAGCAGCCTGAGACCCGGGACACGGAGTTTCTATGGCTACACCTTC
CDR3aa: CASSLRPGTRSFYGYTF
j_gene: TRBJ1-2
abundance: NA
v_gene: TRBV3-1/TRBV3-2
d_gene: NA

CDR3nt: TGTGCCAGCAGTTTGGACTATAATTCACCCCTCCACTTT
CDR3aa: CASSLDYNSPLHF
j_gene: TRBJ1-6
abundance: NA
v_gene: TRBV28
d_gene: NA

CDR3nt: TGTGCCAGCAGGCTTACAGGATCTTCTCGAGAAAAACTGTTTTTT
CDR3aa: CASRLTGSSREKLFF
j_gene: TRBJ1-4
abundance: NA
v_gene: TRBV28
d_gene: NA

CDR3nt: TGTGCCTGGAGCAGGACAGGGGGTACAGATACGCAGTATTTT
CDR3aa: CAWSRTGGTDTQYF
j_gene: TRBJ2-3
abundance: NA
v_gene: TRBV30
d_gene: TRBD1

CDR3nt: TGTGCCAGCAGCCTACAGGGGTCCACTGAAGCTTTCTTT
CDR3aa: CASSLQGSTEAFF
j_gene: TRBJ1-1
abundance: NA
v_gene: TRBV6-5
d_gene: TRBD1

CDR3nt: TGTGCCTGGAGTTCAACCATCTCTGGAAACACCATATATTTT
CDR3aa: CAWSSTISGNTIYF
j_gene: TRBJ1-3
abundance: NA
v_gene: TRBV30
d_gene: NA

CDR3nt: TGTGCCAGCAGACGGACAGGGAACACTAATGAAAAACTGTTTTTT
CDR3aa: CASRRTGNTNEKLFF
j_gene: TRBJ1-4
abundance: NA
v_gene: TRBV6-5
d_gene: TRBD1

CDR3nt: TGTGCCACTCGGACTAGCGGGGGCTCCTACAATGAGCAGTTCTTC
CDR3aa: CATRTSGGSYNEQFF
j_gene: TRBJ2-1
abundance: NA
v_gene: TRBV15
d_gene: TRBD2

CDR3nt: TGTGCCGCGCGGGGGGCGAGCTCCTACAATGAGCAGTTCTTC
CDR3aa: CAARGASSYNEQFF
j_gene: TRBJ2-1
abundance: NA
v_gene: TRBV3-1/TRBV3-2
d_gene: TRBD2

CDR3nt: TGTGCCAGCAGTTCATACAGGGCGGATACGCAGTATTTT
CDR3aa: CASSSYRADTQYF
j_gene: TRBJ2-3
abundance: NA
v_gene: TRBV12-3/TRBV12-4
d_gene: NA

CDR3nt: TGTGCCAGCAGTCTACCGGGGTTGGAGACCCAGTACTTC
CDR3aa: CASSLPGLETQYF
j_gene: TRBJ2-5
abundance: NA
v_gene: TRBV28
d_gene: NA